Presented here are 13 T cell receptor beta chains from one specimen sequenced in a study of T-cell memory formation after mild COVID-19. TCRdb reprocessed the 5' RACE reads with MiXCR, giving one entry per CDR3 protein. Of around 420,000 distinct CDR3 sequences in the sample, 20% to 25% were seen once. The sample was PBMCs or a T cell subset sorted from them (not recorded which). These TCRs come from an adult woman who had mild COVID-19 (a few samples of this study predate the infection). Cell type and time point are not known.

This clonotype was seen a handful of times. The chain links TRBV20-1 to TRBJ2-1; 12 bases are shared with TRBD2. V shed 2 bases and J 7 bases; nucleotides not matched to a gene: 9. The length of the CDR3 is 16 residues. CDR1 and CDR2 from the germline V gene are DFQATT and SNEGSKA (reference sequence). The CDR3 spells CSARQPSGRASNEQFF. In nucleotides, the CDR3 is TGCAGTGCTAGACAACCTAGCGGGAGGGCCAGTAATGAGCAGTTCTTC.

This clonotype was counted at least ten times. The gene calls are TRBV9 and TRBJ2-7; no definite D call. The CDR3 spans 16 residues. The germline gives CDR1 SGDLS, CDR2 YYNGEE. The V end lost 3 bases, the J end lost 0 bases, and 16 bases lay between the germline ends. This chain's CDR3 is CASSARRAASSYEQYF. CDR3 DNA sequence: TGTGCCAGCAGCGCCCGTAGAGCCGCCAGCTCCTACGAGCAGTACTTC.

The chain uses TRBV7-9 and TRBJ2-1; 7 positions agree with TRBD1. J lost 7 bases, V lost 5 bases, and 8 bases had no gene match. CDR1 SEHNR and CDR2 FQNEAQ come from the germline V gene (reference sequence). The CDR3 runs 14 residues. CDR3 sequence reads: CASSESGGRNEQFF. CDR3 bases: TGTGCCAGCAGCGAATCAGGGGGTAGGAATGAGCAGTTCTTC.

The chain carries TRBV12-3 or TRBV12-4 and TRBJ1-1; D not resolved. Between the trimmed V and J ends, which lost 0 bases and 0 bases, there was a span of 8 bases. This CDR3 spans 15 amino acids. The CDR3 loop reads CASSLAPTMNTEAFF. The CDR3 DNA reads TGTGCCAGCAGTTTAGCCCCTACTATGAACACTGAAGCTTTCTTT.

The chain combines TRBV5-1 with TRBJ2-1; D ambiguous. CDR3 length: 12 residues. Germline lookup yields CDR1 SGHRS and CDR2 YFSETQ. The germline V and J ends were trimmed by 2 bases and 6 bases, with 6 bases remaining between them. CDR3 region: CASSLPPNEQFF. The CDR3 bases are TGCGCCAGCAGCTTACCCCCCAATGAGCAGTTCTTC.

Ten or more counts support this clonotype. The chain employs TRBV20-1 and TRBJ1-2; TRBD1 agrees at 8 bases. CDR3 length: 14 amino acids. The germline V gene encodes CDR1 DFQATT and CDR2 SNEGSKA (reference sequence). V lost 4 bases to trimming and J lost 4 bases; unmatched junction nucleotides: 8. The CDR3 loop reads CSATQTTGVYGYTF. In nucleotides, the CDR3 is TGCAGTGCTACCCAAACGACAGGGGTCTATGGCTACACCTTC.

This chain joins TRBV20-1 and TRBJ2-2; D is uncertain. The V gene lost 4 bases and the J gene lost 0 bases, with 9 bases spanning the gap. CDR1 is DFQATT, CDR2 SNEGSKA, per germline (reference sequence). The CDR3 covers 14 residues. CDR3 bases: TGCAGTGCTACCGGGCAGACGAACACCGGGGAGCTGTTTTTT. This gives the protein CSATGQTNTGELFF.

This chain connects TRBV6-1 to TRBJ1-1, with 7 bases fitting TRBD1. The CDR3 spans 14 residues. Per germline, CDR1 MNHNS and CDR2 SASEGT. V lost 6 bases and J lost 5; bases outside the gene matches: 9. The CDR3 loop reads CASRFNRGGTEAFF. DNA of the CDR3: TGTGCCAGCAGGTTCAACAGGGGAGGAACTGAAGCTTTCTTT.

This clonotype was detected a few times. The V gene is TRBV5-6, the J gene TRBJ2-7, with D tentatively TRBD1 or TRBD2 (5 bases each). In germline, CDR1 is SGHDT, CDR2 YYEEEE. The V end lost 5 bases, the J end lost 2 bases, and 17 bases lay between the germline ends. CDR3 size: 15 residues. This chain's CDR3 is CASRSSPGPTYEQYF. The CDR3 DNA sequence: TGTGCCAGCAGATCAAGTCCGGGACCGACCTACGAGCAGTACTTC.

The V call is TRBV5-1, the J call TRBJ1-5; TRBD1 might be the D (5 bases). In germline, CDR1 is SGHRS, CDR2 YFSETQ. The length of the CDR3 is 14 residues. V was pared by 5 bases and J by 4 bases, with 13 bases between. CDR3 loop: CASSLLGGNQPQHF. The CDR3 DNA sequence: TGCGCCAGCAGTCTCCTCGGGGGTAATCAGCCCCAGCATTTT.

CDR3 amino acids: CASSSVAGRAGELFF. In nucleotides, the CDR3 is TGTGCCAGCAGTTCGGTAGCGGGAAGGGCCGGGGAGCTGTTTTTT. This chain links TRBV6-5 with TRBJ2-2, with 8 nucleotides matching TRBD2. The CDR3 sequence is 15 residues long. Germline V lookup: CDR1 MNHEY, CDR2 SVGAGI. After removal of 4 bases from V and 6 bases from J, the junction contained 7 bases not matched to a gene.

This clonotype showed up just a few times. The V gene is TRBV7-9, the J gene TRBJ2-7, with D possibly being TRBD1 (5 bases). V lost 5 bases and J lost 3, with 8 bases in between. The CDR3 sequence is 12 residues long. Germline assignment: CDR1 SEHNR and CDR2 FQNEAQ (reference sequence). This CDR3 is CASSKDSYEQYF. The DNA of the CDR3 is TGTGCCAGCAGCAAAGACAGCTACGAGCAGTACTTC.

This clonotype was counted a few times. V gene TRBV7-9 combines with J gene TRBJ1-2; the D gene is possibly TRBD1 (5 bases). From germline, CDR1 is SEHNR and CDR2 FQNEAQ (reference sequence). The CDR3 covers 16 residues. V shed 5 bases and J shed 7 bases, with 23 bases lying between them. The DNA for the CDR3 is TGTGCCAGCAGCAACCCGGGGGGTGAAGGTCTTGGTGGCTACACCTTC. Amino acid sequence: CASSNPGGEGLGGYTF. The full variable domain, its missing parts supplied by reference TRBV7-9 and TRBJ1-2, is DTGVSQNPRHKITKRGQNVTFRCDPISEHNRLYWYRQTLGQGPEFLTYFQNEAQLEKSRLLSDRFSAERPKGSFSTLEIQRTEQGDSAMYLCASSNPGGEGLGGYTFGSGTRLTVV.